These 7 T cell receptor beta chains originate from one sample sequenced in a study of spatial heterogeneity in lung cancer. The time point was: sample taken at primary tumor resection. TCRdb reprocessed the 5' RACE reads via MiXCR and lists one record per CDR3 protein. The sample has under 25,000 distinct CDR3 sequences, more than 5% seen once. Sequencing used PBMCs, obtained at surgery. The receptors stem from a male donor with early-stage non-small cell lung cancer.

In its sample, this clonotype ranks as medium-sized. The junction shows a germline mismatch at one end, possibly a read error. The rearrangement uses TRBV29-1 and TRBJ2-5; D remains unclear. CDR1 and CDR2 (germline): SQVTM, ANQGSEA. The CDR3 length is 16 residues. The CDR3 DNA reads TGCAGCGTTGTATTAGGGTCCGACAAGTACCAAGAGATCCAGTACTTC. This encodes CSVVLGSDKYQEIQYF.

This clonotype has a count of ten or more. In nucleotides, the CDR3 is TGTGCCAGCAGCTTGGTTAGGGAATCACCCCTCCACTTT. Its protein is CASSLVRESPLHF. The J gene is TRBJ1-6, the V gene TRBV5-8; D ambiguous. This CDR3 has 13 amino acids. The V end lost 0 bases, the J end lost 10 bases, and 8 bases lay between the germline ends. Germline V CDR1 and CDR2: SGHTS, YDEGEE. The variable domain in full, completed from reference TRBV5-8 and TRBJ1-6, reads EAGVTQSPTHLIKTRGQQATLRCSPISGHTSVYWYQQALGLGLQFLLWYDEGEERNRGNFPPRFSGRQFPNYSSELNVNALELEDSALYLCASSLVRESPLHFGNGTRLTVT.

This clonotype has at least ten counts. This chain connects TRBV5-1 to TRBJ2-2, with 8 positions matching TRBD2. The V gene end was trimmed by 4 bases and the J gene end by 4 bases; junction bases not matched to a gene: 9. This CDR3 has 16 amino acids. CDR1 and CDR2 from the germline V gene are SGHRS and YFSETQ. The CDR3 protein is CASSPRTSSGTGELFF. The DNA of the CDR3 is TGCGCCAGCAGCCCAAGGACTAGCAGTGGCACCGGGGAGCTGTTTTTT.

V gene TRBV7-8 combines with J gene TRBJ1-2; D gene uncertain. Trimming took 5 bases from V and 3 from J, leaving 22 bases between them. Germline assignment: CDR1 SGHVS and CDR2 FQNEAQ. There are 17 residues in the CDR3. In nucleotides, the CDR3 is TGTGCCAGCAGCCCCCTCGTGGTGGAGGTCGACCACTATGGCTACACCTTC. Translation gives CASSPLVVEVDHYGYTF.

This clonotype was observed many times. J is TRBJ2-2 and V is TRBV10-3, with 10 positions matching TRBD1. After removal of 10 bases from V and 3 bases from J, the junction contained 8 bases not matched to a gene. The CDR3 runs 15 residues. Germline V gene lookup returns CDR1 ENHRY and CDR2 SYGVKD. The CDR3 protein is CANSGQGFDTGELFF. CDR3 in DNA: TGTGCCAACTCGGGACAGGGGTTCGACACCGGGGAGCTGTTTTTT.

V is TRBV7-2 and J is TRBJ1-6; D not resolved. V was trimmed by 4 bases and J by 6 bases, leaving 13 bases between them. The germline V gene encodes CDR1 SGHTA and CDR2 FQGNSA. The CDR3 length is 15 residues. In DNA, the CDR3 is TGTGCCAGCAGCTCCCAGAGGGTTTCTAATTCACCCCTCCACTTT. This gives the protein CASSSQRVSNSPLHF. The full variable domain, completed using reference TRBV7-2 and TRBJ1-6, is GAGVSQSPSNKVTEKGKDVELRCDPISGHTALYWYRQSLGQGLEFLIYFQGNSAPDKSGLPSDRFSAERTGGSVSTLTIQRTQQEDSAVYLCASSSQRVSNSPLHFGNGTRLTVT.

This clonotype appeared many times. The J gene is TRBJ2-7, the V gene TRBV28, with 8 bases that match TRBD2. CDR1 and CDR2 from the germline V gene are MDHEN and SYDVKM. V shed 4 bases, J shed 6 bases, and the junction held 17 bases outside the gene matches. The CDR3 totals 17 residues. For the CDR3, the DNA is TGTGCCAGCAGTTCCCCCGGGAGCGGGAGTTCCCCATCCGAGCAGTACTTC. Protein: CASSSPGSGSSPSEQYF.